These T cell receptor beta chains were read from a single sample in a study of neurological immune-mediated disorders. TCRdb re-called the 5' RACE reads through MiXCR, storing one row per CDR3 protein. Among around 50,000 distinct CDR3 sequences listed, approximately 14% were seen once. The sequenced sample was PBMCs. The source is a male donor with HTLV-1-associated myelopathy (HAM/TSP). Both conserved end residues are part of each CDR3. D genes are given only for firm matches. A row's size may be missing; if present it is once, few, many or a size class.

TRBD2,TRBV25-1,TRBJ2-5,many,TGTGCCAGCAGTAAAACGCGCGGGGGGAGACAAGAGACCCAGTACTTC,CASSKTRGGRQETQYF
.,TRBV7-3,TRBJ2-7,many,TGTGCCAGCAGCTTAAGCCCAGGGACACCCTACGAGCAGTACTTC,CASSLSPGTPYEQYF
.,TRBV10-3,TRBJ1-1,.,TGTGCCATCAGAGGCGGGGTGGGGAACACTGAAGCTTTCTTT,CAIRGGVGNTEAFF
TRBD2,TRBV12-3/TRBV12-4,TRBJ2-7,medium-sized,TGTGCCAGCAGTCCTGGGACTAGCGGCTACGAGCAGTACTTC,CASSPGTSGYEQYF
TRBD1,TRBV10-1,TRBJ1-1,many,TGCGCCAGCAGGAGCGGGGCAGGGGGCTCGGCTTTCTTT,CASRSGAGGSAFF
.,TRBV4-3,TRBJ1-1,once,TGCGCCAACAGCCAGGGGATGGGGGACCAAACTTTCTTT,CANSQGMGDQTFF
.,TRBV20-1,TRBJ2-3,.,TGCAGTGCTAGACTCGGGGACGGCACAGATACGCAGTATTTT,CSARLGDGTDTQYF
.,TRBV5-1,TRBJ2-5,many,TGCGCCAGCAGCTTGTTTAGGGCAGACCAAGAGACCCAGTACTTC,CASSLFRADQETQYF
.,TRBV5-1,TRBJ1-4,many,TGCGCCAGCAGCTTGAGTTCCCCTAATGAAAAACTGTTTTTT,CASSLSSPNEKLFF
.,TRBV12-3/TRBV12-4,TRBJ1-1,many,TGTGCCAGCAGCCATCCCATGAACACTGAAGCTTTCTTT,CASSHPMNTEAFF
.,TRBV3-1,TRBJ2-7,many,TGTGCCAGCAGCGACAGGTACGAGCAGTACTTC,CASSDRYEQYF
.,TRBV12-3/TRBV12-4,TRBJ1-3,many,TGTGCCAGCAGTCCCGGACTTGGACCGAGCTCTGGAAACACCATATATTTT,CASSPGLGPSSGNTIYF
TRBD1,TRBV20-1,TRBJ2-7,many,TGCAGTGCTCCGCGCGGGGACAGGGGTTACGAGCAGTACTTC,CSAPRGDRGYEQYF
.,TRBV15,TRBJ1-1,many,TGTGCCACCAGCAGAGATCGGGGGGCTGAAGCTTTCTTT,CATSRDRGAEAFF
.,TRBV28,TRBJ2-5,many,TGTGCCAGCAGTCAACATCCCGGGACTGGGGAGACCCAGTACTTC,CASSQHPGTGETQYF
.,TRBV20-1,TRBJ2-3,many,TGCAGTGCACTCCGCGGAGGGGGCACAGATACGCAGTATTTT,CSALRGGGTDTQYF
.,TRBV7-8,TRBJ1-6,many,TGTGCCAGCAGCTCGGACAGTAGGAATTCACCCCTCCACTTT,CASSSDSRNSPLHF
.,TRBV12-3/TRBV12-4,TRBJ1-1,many,TGTGCCAGCAGTTTTGGGAGAAGGACTGAAGCTTTCTTT,CASSFGRRTEAFF
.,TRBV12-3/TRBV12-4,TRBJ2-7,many,TGTGCCAGCAGTTTTTTGGAAGGCATCGAGCAGTACTTC,CASSFLEGIEQYF